One sample yielded the 22 T cell receptor beta chains listed below, sequenced in a study of blood T cell repertoires in COVID-19. Profiled with immunoSEQ multiplex PCR; TCRdb holds only in-frame clones, not every one. The sample holds about 62,000 clones; just over 85% are singletons and the top ten take 1% to 1.5%. Sequenced sample: peripheral blood. These receptors were collected from an elderly woman with acute or convalescent COVID-19.

The chain uses TRBV14 and TRBJ2-7; D might be TRBD2 (5 bases). Germline V CDR1 and CDR2: SGHDN, FVKESK. The length of the CDR3 is 15 residues. V lost 5 bases and J lost 3, with 17 bases in between. CDR3 loop: CASSGTGLEIYEQYF. CDR3 DNA sequence: TGTGCCAGCAGCGGTACCGGACTCGAAATCTACGAGCAGTACTTC.

The chain joins TRBV18 to TRBJ1-5, with D possibly being TRBD1 (6 bases). CDR3 length: 13 amino acids. Germline V gives CDR1 KGHSH, CDR2 LQKENI. Trimming left V 4 bases short and J 5 bases short, with 9 bases between. CDR3 residues: CASSRRGDQPQHF. The CDR3 DNA follows: TGTGCCAGCTCACGCAGGGGTGATCAGCCCCAGCATTTT.

The chain couples TRBV2 to TRBJ1-1; maybe TRBD1 (5 bases). This CDR3 comprises 13 residues. Germline V gene sequence: CDR1 SNHLY, CDR2 FYNNEI. Trimming cost V 6 bases and J 1 base, with 9 bases left between them. The CDR3 nucleotides read TGTGCCAGCAGGATGACAGCGAACACTGAAGCTTTCTTT. Protein product: CASRMTANTEAFF.

A few counts support this clone. The chain joins TRBV7-3 to TRBJ2-1; tentatively, D is TRBD1 (7 bases). The CDR3 covers 13 residues. Trimming took 4 bases from V and 8 from J, leaving 12 bases between them. Looked up from germline, CDR1 is SGHTA and CDR2 is FQGTGA. The CDR3 DNA reads TGTGCCAGCAGCTCCGGCAGGGGGGATGAGCAGTTCTTC. Its protein is CASSSGRGDEQFF.

The chain has TRBV9 and TRBJ1-2; TRBD1 might be the D (5 bases). Germline CDR1 and CDR2: SGDLS and YYNGEE. Trimming shortened V by 6 bases and J by 8 bases, and 17 bases separated the two germline ends. The CDR3 totals 13 residues. In DNA form, the CDR3 reads TGTGCCAGCACGACGGGACTTCGGCGCGGCTACACCTTC. Its translation: CASTTGLRRGYTF.

The V call is TRBV7-2, the J call TRBJ1-2; D remains unclear. The germline CDR1 and CDR2 sequences are SGHTA and FQGNSA. This CDR3 contains 13 residues. V was shortened by 5 bases and J by 7 bases, with 14 bases between the two germline ends. This CDR3 reads CASSPRSRGGYTF. Here the CDR3 DNA reads TGTGCCAGCAGCCCTCGCTCGCGGGGTGGCTACACCTTC.

V gene TRBV5-5 combines with J gene TRBJ1-4; D remains unclear. Per the germline V gene, CDR1 is SGHKS and CDR2 is YYEKEE (reference sequence). The CDR3 is 15 amino acids. Trimming cost V 0 bases and J 2 bases, with 8 bases left between them. The CDR3 nucleotides are TGTGCCAGCAGCTTGGCGGCCAGGACTAATGAAAAACTGTTTTTT. Residues: CASSLAARTNEKLFF.

The CDR3 bases are TGTGCCAGTACTTTGCGGGGGAGCACAGATACGCAGTATTTT. Translating it yields CASTLRGSTDTQYF. The chain employs TRBV19 and TRBJ2-3; the match to TRBD2 covers 7 bases. CDR3 size: 14 residues. The ends lost 7 bases at V and 0 bases at J; junction bases unmatched: 4. Looked up from germline, CDR1 is LNHDA and CDR2 is SQIVND (reference sequence).

The chain is built from TRBV18 and TRBJ2-7; 8 bases map to TRBD2. Trimming took 2 bases from V and 1 from J; bases not matched to a gene: 4. Per the germline V gene, CDR1 is KGHSH and CDR2 is LQKENI. CDR3 length: 15 residues. The CDR3 nucleotides read TGTGCCAGCTCACCATCCGGGGGGGTTTCCTACGAGCAGTACTTC. Protein sequence: CASSPSGGVSYEQYF.

Only a few counts were recorded for this clone. The chain has TRBV7-9 and TRBJ1-2; possibly TRBD1 for D (6 bases). The V and J ends lost 5 bases and 8 bases respectively, with 18 bases between them. This CDR3 is 14 amino acids long. The germline V gene encodes CDR1 SEHNR and CDR2 FQNEAQ (reference sequence). The CDR3 region has the DNA TGTGCCAGCAGCCCGAAGGACAGCTATACGGGCTACACCTTC. Translating gives CASSPKDSYTGYTF.

The chain has TRBV19 and TRBJ2-7; tentative D call: TRBD2 (6 bases). The V end lost 3 bases, the J end lost 4 bases, and 13 bases lay between the germline ends. Germline-derived CDR1 and CDR2 are LNHDA and SQIVND (reference sequence). The CDR3 runs to 14 residues. The CDR3 sequence: CASSIRTGGYEQYF. The CDR3 DNA is TGTGCCAGTAGTATCCGGACCGGGGGTTACGAGCAGTACTTC.

Points on this clone: This same CDR3 is encoded by further DNA sequences in the sample. The gene calls are TRBV18 and TRBJ1-1; no clear D gene. The length of the CDR3 is 13 residues. Germline CDR1 reads KGHSH; CDR2 reads LQKENI. Trimming removed 3 bases from V and 0 bases from J, with 5 bases in between. The CDR3 loop is CASSPGMNTEAFF. DNA for the CDR3: TGTGCCAGCTCACCGGGCATGAACACTGAAGCTTTCTTT.

The chain employs TRBV9 and TRBJ1-5; D unresolved. The CDR3 totals 13 residues. CDR1 SGDLS and CDR2 YYNGEE come from the germline V gene. Trimming shortened V by 2 bases and J by 0 bases, and 3 bases separated the two germline ends. CDR3 nucleotide sequence: TGTGCCAGCAGCGTTTATAGCAATCAGCCCCAGCATTTT. This sequence encodes CASSVYSNQPQHF.

The V and J genes are TRBV7-3 and TRBJ2-3; tentative D call: TRBD2 (7 bases). The V gene's germline CDR1 is SGHTA and CDR2 FQGTGA. The CDR3 is 15 amino acids. Trimming stripped 2 bases from V and 4 bases from J, with 13 bases between. The CDR3 here is CASSLRGALADTQYF. CDR3 sequence (DNA): TGTGCCAGCAGCTTACGGGGGGCCCTTGCAGATACGCAGTATTTT.

A few counts support this clone. This chain uses TRBV7-3 with TRBJ2-1, with TRBD2 matching over 8 bases. The CDR3 spans 14 residues. The V and J ends lost 5 bases and 8 bases, in that order; junction bases with no gene match: 8. In germline, CDR1 is SGHTA, CDR2 FQGTGA. CDR3 in DNA: TGTGCCAGCAGCCTGGGACTAGTGGTTGATGAGCAGTTCTTC. Its translation: CASSLGLVVDEQFF.

This clone was counted between two and nine times. V gene TRBV21-1 combines with J gene TRBJ2-7; the tabulated D call, TRBD2, remains unverified against the DNA. TRBV21-1 is noted as a pseudogene. This CDR3 comprises 16 residues. The CDR3 region is CASIKGSLAGTYEQYF. DNA for the CDR3: TGTGCCAGCATAAAAGGGTCCCTAGCGGGGACCTACGAGCAGTACTTC.

V gene TRBV7-2 combines with J gene TRBJ1-2, with a tentative D call TRBD1 (5 bases). Trimming cost V 4 bases and J 4 bases, with 16 bases left between them. Germline CDR1 and CDR2: SGHTA and FQGNSA. The CDR3 length is 15 residues. CDR3 amino acids: CASSSPRDSLYGYTF. CDR3 nucleotides: TGTGCCAGCAGCTCGCCTCGAGACAGCCTCTATGGCTACACCTTC.

CDR3 bases: TGTGCCAGCAGCACCAGCGGGGGCACAGATACGCAGTATTTT. Amino acid sequence: CASSTSGGTDTQYF. The V call is TRBV7-2, the J call TRBJ2-3, with 7 bases lining up with TRBD2. CDR1 SGHTA and CDR2 FQGNSA come from the germline V gene. V was pared by 5 bases and J by 1 base, with 3 bases of the junction left unmatched. This CDR3 spans 14 amino acids.

The V and J genes are TRBV30 and TRBJ2-3, with TRBD1 identical over 10 bases. V lost 5 bases to trimming and J lost 0 bases; unmatched junction nucleotides: 8. Germline V CDR1 and CDR2: GTSNPN, SVGIG (reference sequence). The CDR3 is 16 amino acids. CDR3 residues: CAWGRGTGASTDTQYF. CDR3 bases: TGTGCCTGGGGAAGGGGGACAGGGGCTAGCACAGATACGCAGTATTTT.

The rearrangement uses TRBV10-3 and TRBJ2-7; no reliable D call. This CDR3 has 14 amino acids. Trimming took off 6 bases at V and 0 bases at J, with 12 bases between the two ends. From germline, CDR1 is ENHRY and CDR2 SYGVKD. The CDR3 nucleotides read TGTGCCATCAGCTCGACTGTGAGCTCCTACGAGCAGTACTTC. Translated: CAISSTVSSYEQYF.

This chain connects TRBV20-1 to TRBJ1-1; D is perhaps TRBD1 (6 bases). Trimming pared 3 bases from V and 3 bases from J, leaving 14 bases between. From germline, CDR1 is DFQATT and CDR2 SNEGSKA (reference sequence). The CDR3 is 14 amino acids. CDR3 sequence: CSASPRGLDTEAFF. CDR3 sequence (DNA): TGCAGTGCTAGTCCCAGGGGCCTTGACACTGAAGCTTTCTTT.

The chain uses TRBV19 and TRBJ2-1, with D possibly TRBD2 on 6 matching bases. V was clipped by 0 bases and J by 4 bases, with 13 bases between them. The CDR3 totals 16 residues. Germline V gene lookup returns CDR1 LNHDA and CDR2 SQIVND (reference sequence). The CDR3 sequence is CASSIDGGLPYNEQFF. The CDR3 DNA is TGTGCCAGTAGTATAGATGGGGGACTCCCGTACAATGAGCAGTTCTTC.